Following are 14 T cell receptor beta chains from one sample sequenced in a study of OX40 agonist ivuxolimab in advanced cancers. Measured with immunoSEQ multiplex PCR; TCRdb has only the in-frame clones, and not every one. The table shows about 65,000 clones, with about nine tenths occurring only once. This sample comprised CD4+ or CD8+ T cells sorted from blood, obtained in a trial of the OX40 agonist ivuxolimab. The receptors here all came from an adult with an advanced solid tumor such as melanoma, head and neck, liver or kidney cancer.

The CDR3 region has the DNA TGTGCCAGCAGCTTAGGAGGGACTAGCGGGGGAGATACGCAGTATTTT. This translates into CASSLGGTSGGDTQYF. The J gene is TRBJ2-3, the V gene TRBV7-9, with 14 positions matching TRBD2. CDR1 and CDR2 from the germline V gene are SEHNR and FQNEAQ (reference sequence). The trim removed 1 base at V and 5 bases at J, leaving 2 bases unmatched. The CDR3 has 16 residues.

CDR3 protein: CASSAQPGQGSYEQYF. In DNA, the CDR3 is TGTGCCAGCAGTGCCCAACCGGGACAGGGCTCCTACGAGCAGTACTTC. This chain connects TRBV6-1 to TRBJ2-7; 9 bases match TRBD1. V gave up 4 bases and J gave up 0 bases; unmatched junction bases: 7. The CDR3 covers 16 residues. Germline V gives CDR1 MNHNS, CDR2 SASEGT.

This clone was detected only a few times. The chain combines TRBV19 with TRBJ1-4; D remains unclear. The V gene's germline CDR1 is LNHDA and CDR2 SQIVND (reference sequence). This CDR3 comprises 15 residues. V was trimmed by 2 bases and J by 3 bases, leaving 10 bases between them. CDR3 nucleotides: TGTGCCAGTAGTATAAAGAAGGCTTCTAATGAAAAACTGTTTTTT. Translating it yields CASSIKKASNEKLFF. Variable domain in full (rest from reference TRBV19 and TRBJ1-4): DGGITQSPKYLFRKEGQNVTLSCEQNLNHDAMYWYRQDPGQGLRLIYYSQIVNDFQKGDIAEGYSVSREKKESFPLTVTSAQKNPTAFYLCASSIKKASNEKLFFGSGTQLSVL.

The CDR3 spells CASSFGGVEHNEQFF. CDR3 nucleotides: TGTGCCAGCAGCTTCGGAGGGGTGGAACACAATGAGCAGTTCTTC. The chain uses TRBV5-4 and TRBJ2-1; perhaps TRBD2 as D (6 bases). The CDR3 consists of 15 residues. Trimming left V 2 bases short and J 5 bases short, with 14 bases between. The germline CDR1 and CDR2 sequences are SGHNT and YYREEE (reference sequence).

The genes are TRBV29-1 and TRBJ2-2; D uncertain. The germline V and J ends were trimmed by 4 bases and 1 base, with 10 bases remaining between them. Germline V gene data show CDR1 as SQVTM and CDR2 as ANQGSEA. CDR3 size: 14 residues. Written as DNA, the CDR3 is TGCAGCGTTGGGGTCAATGGGAACACCGGGGAGCTGTTTTTT. Translated: CSVGVNGNTGELFF.

The gene calls are TRBV11-3 and TRBJ2-1; D not resolved. Germline lookup yields CDR1 SGHNT and CDR2 YENEEA. The CDR3 sequence is 15 residues long. Trimming cost V 2 bases and J 0 bases, with 8 bases left between them. The chain's CDR3 is CASSLRFSSYNEQFF. Written as DNA, the CDR3 is TGTGCCAGCAGCTTAAGGTTCAGCTCCTACAATGAGCAGTTCTTC.

The chain has TRBV6-4 and TRBJ1-1; D unclear. Per germline, CDR1 MRHNA and CDR2 SNTAGT. With 6 bases removed from V and 3 bases from J, the gap between germline ends came to 11 bases. The CDR3 loop spans 13 amino acids. CDR3 amino acids: CASRIGPHTEAFF. The DNA for the CDR3 is TGTGCCAGCAGGATAGGACCGCACACTGAAGCTTTCTTT.

This clone showed up just a few times. For the CDR3, the DNA is TGTGCTGCGACATACGTAGCAGGCAATCAGCCCCAGCATTTT. Translation: CAATYVAGNQPQHF. The chain has TRBV30 and TRBJ1-5; no clear D. Germline-derived CDR1 and CDR2 are GTSNPN and SVGIG (reference sequence). CDR3 length equals 14 residues.

V is TRBV5-1 and J is TRBJ2-2; D is uncertain. Deletions cut 2 bases from V and 5 bases from J, with 16 bases between. There are 16 residues in the CDR3. Per the germline V gene, CDR1 is SGHRS and CDR2 is YFSETQ. The CDR3 DNA is TGCGCCAGCAGCTTCTTGGGTTCAGAACATACCGGGGAGCTGTTTTTT. Translating it yields CASSFLGSEHTGELFF.

This clone was found once. This chain connects TRBV19 to TRBJ2-7, with TRBD2 matching 12 bases. The germline CDR1 and CDR2 sequences are LNHDA and SQIVND (reference sequence). This CDR3 has 13 residues. V lost 8 bases, J lost 2 bases, and 1 base stayed unmatched. In DNA form, the CDR3 reads TGTGCCAGTCGGACTAGCGGGACCTACGAGCAGTACTTC. It yields the protein CASRTSGTYEQYF.

The rearrangement uses TRBV5-1 and TRBJ2-7; D is perhaps TRBD1 (5 bases). Germline V gives CDR1 SGHRS, CDR2 YFSETQ. The CDR3 has 12 residues. V shed 4 bases and J shed 6 bases, with 11 bases lying between them. DNA for the CDR3: TGCGCCAGCAGCCCGATGGGGCTCGAGCAGTACTTC. This gives the protein CASSPMGLEQYF.

CDR3 nucleotides: TGTGCTAGTGGTTACCCGGGAACAGGGGGAACTAATGAAAAACTGTTTTTT. Encoded protein: CASGYPGTGGTNEKLFF. The chain couples TRBV12-5 to TRBJ1-4, with TRBD1 matching 8 bases. Germline V gives CDR1 LGHNT, CDR2 FRNRAP. The V segment lost 4 bases and the J segment 1 base; nucleotides outside the gene matches: 8. This CDR3 region has 17 residues.

The chain uses TRBV30 and TRBJ1-4, with no clear D. Germline CDR1 and CDR2: GTSNPN and SVGIG (reference sequence). Trimming pared 0 bases from V and 4 bases from J, leaving 9 bases between. The CDR3 has 14 amino acids. The CDR3 bases are TGTGCCTGGAGTGTAGGCGCGATTAATGAAAAACTGTTTTTT. It is translated as CAWSVGAINEKLFF.

This rearrangement joins TRBV7-9 to TRBJ2-3; TRBD2 matches 10 bases. Trimming at V came to 0 bases and at J to 7 bases, leaving 4 bases not matched to a gene. There are 15 residues in the CDR3. Germline CDR1 SEHNR, CDR2 FQNEAQ (reference sequence). The CDR3 here is CASSLASGGLNTQYF. The CDR3 DNA reads as TGTGCCAGCAGCTTAGCTAGCGGGGGGTTAAATACGCAGTATTTT.